This entry lists 8 T cell receptor beta chains sequenced from one sample in a study of CD8 T cells in ankylosing spondylitis. TCRdb recomputed calls from the 5' RACE reads with MiXCR, one row per CDR3 protein. The table lists approximately 150,000 distinct CDR3 sequences, approximately 48% of them singletons. The sequencing sample was made of synovial fluid, either unsorted or a sorted T cell fraction (not recorded which). These receptor sequences come from a male donor with ankylosing spondylitis.

The genes are TRBV5-1 and TRBJ2-7; D is ambiguous. Per the germline V gene, CDR1 is SGHRS and CDR2 is YFSETQ. The CDR3 runs 15 residues. Trimming pared 4 bases from V and 2 bases from J, leaving 16 bases between. CDR3 sequence: CASSPFWEPAYEQYF. CDR3 nucleotides: TGCGCCAGCAGCCCCTTCTGGGAACCCGCCTACGAGCAGTACTTC.

The chain employs TRBV28 and TRBJ2-7; D may be TRBD2 (6 bases). Trimming cost V 0 bases and J 3 bases, with 12 bases left between them. Germline CDR1 and CDR2: MDHEN and SYDVKM. The CDR3 totals 15 residues. CDR3 sequence: CASSLCCGDRYEQYF. DNA of the CDR3: TGTGCCAGCAGTTTATGCTGCGGGGACCGCTACGAGCAGTACTTC.

This chain links TRBV7-8 with TRBJ2-7, with unresolved D. This CDR3 contains 16 residues. Trimming removed 2 bases from V and 0 bases from J, with 14 bases in between. Looked up from germline, CDR1 is SGHVS and CDR2 is FQNEAQ. The CDR3 here is CASSLNPGPSSYEQYF. The CDR3 DNA reads as TGTGCCAGCAGCTTAAATCCCGGGCCCAGCTCCTACGAGCAGTACTTC.

The chain is built from TRBV7-2 and TRBJ1-2; perhaps TRBD1 as D (6 bases). The CDR3 length is 14 residues. Germline values: CDR1 SGHTA, CDR2 FQGNSA. V dropped 8 bases and J dropped 5 bases, with 18 bases sitting between them. The CDR3 reads CASDGAGVEYGYTF. The CDR3 DNA follows: TGTGCCAGCGACGGGGCAGGGGTGGAATATGGCTACACCTTC.

The DNA for the CDR3 is TGTGCCAGCAGCCAATTTATTAGGGGACATCGCTCCTACGAGCAGTACTTC. Encoded protein: CASSQFIRGHRSYEQYF. V usage is TRBV11-3 and J usage is TRBJ2-7; D perhaps matches TRBD1 (6 bases). Looked up from germline, CDR1 is SGHNT and CDR2 is YENEEA. This CDR3 is 17 amino acids long. V dropped 5 bases and J dropped 0 bases, with 20 bases sitting between them.

The genes are TRBV28 and TRBJ2-7; TRBD1 might be the D (5 bases). Trimming removed 7 bases from V and 0 bases from J, with 10 bases in between. CDR3 length: 13 amino acids. CDR1 and CDR2 (germline): MDHEN, SYDVKM. CDR3 residues: CASNWGSSYEQYF. The DNA for the CDR3 is TGTGCCAGCAACTGGGGCAGCTCCTACGAGCAGTACTTC.

This clonotype was detected only a few times. The chain combines TRBV27 with TRBJ2-4; weak D call: TRBD1 (5 bases). Deletions cut 5 bases from V and 0 bases from J, with 14 bases between. This CDR3 has 16 amino acids. Germline loops: CDR1 MNHEY, CDR2 SMNVEV (reference sequence). The CDR3 here is CASSPRTPLAKNIQYF. The DNA of the CDR3 is TGTGCCAGCAGTCCCCGGACACCCTTAGCCAAAAACATTCAGTACTTC.

The chain joins TRBV4-1 to TRBJ2-5; TRBD1 aligns across 7 bases. The CDR3 extends over 15 amino acids. Germline trimming cut 5 bases from V and 5 bases from J; bases unmatched to any gene: 11. CDR1 MGHRA and CDR2 YSYEKL come from the germline V gene. CDR3 bases: TGCGCCAGCAGCTTGACAGGGCCCCGGGTGGAGACCCAGTACTTC. The encoded protein is CASSLTGPRVETQYF.